This T cell receptor (beta chain) was sequenced during a study of blood T cell repertoires in COVID-19. The wider study: Samples representing acute and convalescent COVID-19 were sourced from the United States, Italy and Spain. From T cells, B-cell-depleted T cells, or PBMCs came the material, which was cDNA or gDNA.

Authors' analysis steps: Nucleated cell counts were estimated from reference gene primer amplification. Method: immunoSEQ multiplex PCR; TCRdb's copy keeps in-frame clones and lacks some. The DNA gave D and trimming, while V, J and clone size come from that table. Of approximately 94,000 clones in the sample, just over 90% were seen once. This receptor was taken from a man aged 50 to 60 with active COVID-19. The sequenced material came from peripheral blood.

The CDR3 sequence: CASSLDSLSYNEQFF. CDR3 nucleotide sequence: TGTGCCAGCAGCTTAGATAGCCTCTCCTACAATGAGCAGTTCTTC. The chain joins TRBV11-2 to TRBJ2-1, with no clear D. This CDR3 region has 15 residues. Germline values: CDR1 SGHAT, CDR2 FQNNGV. V was shortened by 0 bases and J by 0 bases, with 6 bases between the two germline ends.